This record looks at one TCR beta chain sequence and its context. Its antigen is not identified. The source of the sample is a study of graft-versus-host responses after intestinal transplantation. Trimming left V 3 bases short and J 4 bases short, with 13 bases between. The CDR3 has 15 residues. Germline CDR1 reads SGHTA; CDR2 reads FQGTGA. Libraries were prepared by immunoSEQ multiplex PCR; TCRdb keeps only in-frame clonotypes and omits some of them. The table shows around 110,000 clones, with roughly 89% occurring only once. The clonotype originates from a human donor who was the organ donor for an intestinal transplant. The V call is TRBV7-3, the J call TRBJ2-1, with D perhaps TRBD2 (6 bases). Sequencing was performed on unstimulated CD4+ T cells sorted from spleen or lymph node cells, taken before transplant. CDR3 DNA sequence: TGTGCCAGCAGCTTGGCGGGGAAGCTTTACAATGAGCAGTTCTTC. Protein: CASSLAGKLYNEQFF.